These 25 T cell receptor beta chains were sequenced from one sample in a study of shared clonotypes between healthy human individuals. The protocol was immunoSEQ multiplex PCR, while the TCRdb copy is restricted to in-frame clones and leaves out a portion. The data hold more than 500,000 clones, with 95% to 96% observed a single time. Sequencing was carried out using naive CD4+ T cells sorted from blood. Subset noted: CD45RA+ positively selected. The source of these receptors is a woman aged 25 to 45 in good health.

The rearrangement uses TRBV7-6 and TRBJ2-5; 14 bases line up with TRBD2. The DNA end is a closer match to TRBJ2-7, so the J assignment may be wrong. The germline V gene has CDR1 SGHVS and CDR2 FNYEAQ. This CDR3 spans 18 amino acids. The CDR3 reads CASSPGLGTSGSSYEQYF. The CDR3 nucleotides read TGTGCCAGCAGCCCCGGCTTGGGGACTAGCGGGAGCTCCTACGAGCAGTACTTC.

J is TRBJ2-7 and V is TRBV7-9; possible D gene TRBD1, 6 bases. Germline V CDR1 and CDR2: SEHNR, FQNEAQ (reference sequence). V shed 6 bases and J shed 0 bases, with 12 bases lying between them. The CDR3 consists of 14 residues. CDR3 coding DNA: TGTGCCAGCAGTCCAACAGGGAGCTCCTACGAGCAGTACTTC. Translation gives CASSPTGSSYEQYF.

This sequence joins TRBV27 and TRBJ2-1; 12 nucleotides align to TRBD1. J was trimmed by 7 bases and V by 5 bases; bases with no gene match: 6. Germline loops: CDR1 MNHEY, CDR2 SMNVEV (reference sequence). This CDR3 is built from 15 residues. The CDR3 loop is CASSRGTGGFNEQFF. In DNA form, the CDR3 reads TGTGCCAGCAGTCGCGGGACAGGGGGCTTTAATGAGCAGTTCTTC.

This clone occurred once. CDR3 DNA: TGTGCCAGCAGCCAAGAATGGCAGGGCTACACCTTC. It translates to CASSQEWQGYTF. This chain connects TRBV14 to TRBJ1-2; D remains unclear. The V end lost 0 bases, the J end lost 8 bases, and 7 bases lay between the germline ends. The CDR3 is 12 amino acids. The germline CDR1 and CDR2 sequences are SGHDN and FVKESK. Based on the CDR3 plus reference TRBV14 and TRBJ1-2, the full variable domain is EAGVTQFPSHSVIEKGQTVTLRCDPISGHDNLYWYRRVMGKEIKFLLHFVKESKQDESGMPNNRFLAERTGGTYSTLKVQPAELEDSGVYFCASSQEWQGYTFGSGTRLTVV.

The chain joins TRBV19 to TRBJ2-3; 10 nucleotides align to TRBD2. Trimming cost V 4 bases and J 4 bases; bases outside gene matches: 5. Germline V gene data show CDR1 as LNHDA and CDR2 as SQIVND (reference sequence). This CDR3 has 15 amino acids. CDR3 bases: TGTGCCAGTAGTAGAGCGGGAGGGCCCTCAGATACGCAGTATTTT. Residues: CASSRAGGPSDTQYF.

The chain employs TRBV19 and TRBJ2-7; D is undetermined. V was trimmed by 5 bases and J by 0 bases, leaving 14 bases between them. This CDR3 region has 15 residues. The germline V gene has CDR1 LNHDA and CDR2 SQIVND (reference sequence). CDR3 DNA sequence: TGTGCCAGTAGTGTCTCTCTCTCGGGCTCCTACGAGCAGTACTTC. Its protein product is CASSVSLSGSYEQYF.

The genes are TRBV2 and TRBJ2-2, with D unresolved. Germline loops: CDR1 SNHLY, CDR2 FYNNEI. The CDR3 is 12 residues long. Trimming cost V 6 bases and J 8 bases, with 10 bases left between them. This CDR3 reads CASRDRSGELFF. The CDR3, as DNA: TGTGCCAGCAGGGATAGATCGGGGGAGCTGTTTTTT. Full variable domain (outside the CDR3, taken from reference TRBV2 and TRBJ2-2): EPEVTQTPSHQVTQMGQEVILRCVPISNHLYFYWYRQILGQKVEFLVSFYNNEISEKSEIFDDQFSVERPDGSNFTLKIRSTKLEDSAMYFCASRDRSGELFFGEGSRLTVL.

The rearrangement joins TRBV5-1 to TRBJ2-7, with 9 bases identical to TRBD1. The CDR3 is 14 residues long. Germline CDR1 SGHRS, CDR2 YFSETQ. Trimming took 0 bases from V and 4 from J; bases not matched to a gene: 2. The chain's CDR3 is CASSLGDRVYEQYF. CDR3 DNA sequence: TGCGCCAGCAGCTTGGGGGACAGGGTGTACGAGCAGTACTTC.

This clone was recorded a few times. The V and J genes are TRBV7-2 and TRBJ1-5; 7 bases match TRBD1. Germline CDR1 SGHTA, CDR2 FQGNSA. The CDR3 sequence is 14 residues long. V shed 0 bases and J 7 bases; nucleotides not matched to a gene: 3. CDR3 loop: CASSLAGGGQPQHF. In DNA form, the CDR3 reads TGTGCCAGCAGCTTAGCAGGGGGCGGGCAGCCCCAGCATTTT.

The chain couples TRBV19 to TRBJ2-1, with 7 bases aligning to TRBD1. Germline CDR1 reads LNHDA; CDR2 reads SQIVND (reference sequence). This CDR3 has 13 residues. J was trimmed by 14 bases and V by 5 bases; bases with no gene match: 12. The DNA of the CDR3 is TGTGCCAGTAGTGCCCGACAGGGCCACAGGAAGTTCTTC. Protein product: CASSARQGHRKFF.

The rearrangement links TRBV2 to TRBJ2-3; weak D call: TRBD2 (5 bases). Trimming cost V 0 bases and J 0 bases, with 10 bases left between them. Germline V gene data show CDR1 as SNHLY and CDR2 as FYNNEI. This CDR3 has 16 residues. The CDR3, as DNA: TGTGCCAGCAGTGAAGCGAGGGCGACTAGCACAGATACGCAGTATTTT. Protein: CASSEARATSTDTQYF. The full variable domain, with the rest looked up from reference TRBV2 and TRBJ2-3, is EPEVTQTPSHQVTQMGQEVILRCVPISNHLYFYWYRQILGQKVEFLVSFYNNEISEKSEIFDDQFSVERPDGSNFTLKIRSTKLEDSAMYFCASSEARATSTDTQYFGPGTRLTVL.

Concerning this clone: Germline and junction disagree at one end, which may indicate a read error. The J gene is TRBJ1-2, the V gene TRBV14; TRBD1 matches at 7 bases. The CDR3 runs 15 residues. Germline CDR1 and CDR2: SGHDN and FVKESK. The CDR3 loop is CASSQFVGQNSGYTF. CDR3 in DNA: TGTGCCAGCAGCCAATTCGTGGGACAGAACTCTGGCTACACCTTC.

A few counts support this clone. The rearrangement links TRBV6-5 to TRBJ2-2; D remains ambiguous. The germline V gene encodes CDR1 MNHEY and CDR2 SVGAGI. This CDR3 is 15 amino acids long. V lost 0 bases, J lost 2 bases, and 7 bases lay in between. CDR3 loop: CASSYSWSNTGELFF. As DNA, the CDR3 is TGTGCCAGCAGTTACTCGTGGTCTAACACCGGGGAGCTGTTTTTT.

The chain combines TRBV18 with TRBJ2-3, with D perhaps TRBD2 (5 bases). The germline V gene has CDR1 KGHSH and CDR2 LQKENI. V gave up 3 bases and J gave up 7 bases, with 11 bases separating them. The CDR3 consists of 13 residues. In nucleotides, the CDR3 is TGTGCCAGCTCACCGGCTAGCACCAATACGCAGTATTTT. Its translation: CASSPASTNTQYF.

This chain joins TRBV2 and TRBJ1-4, with 11 bases fitting TRBD1. The CDR3 has 18 amino acids. Losses at the gene ends were 2 bases for V and 0 bases for J; bases not matched to a gene: 5. CDR1 is SNHLY, CDR2 FYNNEI, per germline. CDR3 coding DNA: TGTGCCAGCAGTGAACGAGGGACAGGGGGTGCAACTAATGAAAAACTGTTTTTT. As protein: CASSERGTGGATNEKLFF.

CDR3: CAISGTSGMELFF. The CDR3 DNA follows: TGTGCCATCAGCGGGACTAGCGGGATGGAGCTGTTTTTT. The chain has TRBV10-3 and TRBJ2-2; TRBD2 matches at 13 bases. V was pared by 6 bases and J by 10 bases, with 2 bases of the junction left unmatched. CDR1 and CDR2 from the germline V gene are ENHRY and SYGVKD. There are 13 residues in the CDR3.

The chain carries TRBV19 and TRBJ2-3; D may be TRBD2 (6 bases). Germline V CDR1 and CDR2: LNHDA, SQIVND (reference sequence). The V and J ends lost 5 bases and 1 base respectively, with 13 bases between them. The CDR3 is made up of 15 amino acids. The CDR3 region is CASSFAGLRTDTQYF. Written as DNA, the CDR3 is TGTGCCAGTAGTTTTGCGGGGCTACGCACAGATACGCAGTATTTT. Drawing the rest from reference TRBV19 and TRBJ2-3, the complete variable domain is DGGITQSPKYLFRKEGQNVTLSCEQNLNHDAMYWYRQDPGQGLRLIYYSQIVNDFQKGDIAEGYSVSREKKESFPLTVTSAQKNPTAFYLCASSFAGLRTDTQYFGPGTRLTVL.

The chain is built from TRBV2 and TRBJ2-2; D may be TRBD1 (6 bases). The CDR3 has 14 amino acids. Germline-derived CDR1 and CDR2 are SNHLY and FYNNEI. V was clipped by 3 bases and J by 8 bases, with 13 bases between them. The CDR3 sequence: CASSDVPGQGELFF. The DNA of the CDR3 is TGTGCCAGCAGTGATGTCCCCGGACAGGGGGAGCTGTTTTTT.

The rearrangement joins TRBV12-5 to TRBJ1-1, with TRBD1 matching 9 bases. Unmatched junction bases numbered 10, after V lost 2 bases and J lost 6 bases. The CDR3 is 16 amino acids. In germline, CDR1 is LGHNT, CDR2 FRNRAP. CDR3 in DNA: TGTGCTAGTGGTTTGTTCTGGGACAGGGCAGAGTCTGAAGCTTTCTTT. Protein sequence: CASGLFWDRAESEAFF. The full variable domain, in which reference TRBV12-5 and TRBJ1-1 provide the parts outside the CDR3, is DARVTQTPRHKVTEMGQEVTMRCQPILGHNTVFWYRQTMMQGLELLAYFRNRAPLDDSGMPKDRFSAEMPDATLATLKIQPSEPRDSAVYFCASGLFWDRAESEAFFGQGTRLTVV.

The gene calls are TRBV5-3 and TRBJ2-7, with TRBD2 matching 12 bases. TRBV5-3 is placed among ORFs of uncertain function. V lost 3 bases to trimming and J lost 0 bases; unmatched junction nucleotides: 10. The CDR3 has 18 amino acids. The DNA for the CDR3 is TGTGCCAGAAGCTCTAGCGGGAGGGAGTGTGTACTCTCCTACGAGCAGTACTTC. This translates into CARSSSGRECVLSYEQYF.

The chain uses TRBV5-4 and TRBJ2-3; TRBD2 aligns across 8 bases. The CDR3 contains 15 residues. In germline, CDR1 is SGHNT, CDR2 YYREEE (reference sequence). Trimming cost V 0 bases and J 1 base; bases outside gene matches: 1. This chain's CDR3 is CASSLALAGTDTQYF. For the CDR3, the DNA is TGTGCCAGCAGCTTGGCACTAGCGGGCACAGATACGCAGTATTTT.

The count of this clone is one. The CDR3 protein is CASRALAGPYEQYF. The CDR3 coding sequence is TGTGCCAGCAGGGCACTAGCGGGACCCTACGAGCAGTACTTC. This chain uses TRBV28 with TRBJ2-7, with 10 bases aligning to TRBD2. V lost 6 bases and J lost 2; bases outside the gene matches: 4. The CDR3 is 14 amino acids. Germline V gene sequence: CDR1 MDHEN, CDR2 SYDVKM. Full variable domain (remainder filled in from reference TRBV28 and TRBJ2-7): DVKVTQSSRYLVKRTGEKVFLECVQDMDHENMFWYRQDPGLGLRLIYFSYDVKMKEKGDIPEGYSVSREKKERFSLILESASTNQTSMYLCASRALAGPYEQYFGPGTRLTVT.

This sequence joins TRBV5-8 and TRBJ2-2, with D maybe TRBD2 (5 bases). Germline V CDR1 and CDR2: SGHTS, YDEGEE. This CDR3 contains 14 residues. The V gene lost 4 bases and the J gene lost 9 bases, with 16 bases spanning the gap. The CDR3 is CASSRGLQLRELFF. CDR3 coding DNA: TGTGCCAGCAGCAGAGGGCTACAGCTTAGGGAGCTGTTTTTT.

The chain is built from TRBV4-1 and TRBJ2-1; 10 bases match TRBD2. The V gene end was trimmed by 1 base and the J gene end by 6 bases; junction bases not matched to a gene: 3. The CDR3 length is 15 residues. Looked up from germline, CDR1 is MGHRA and CDR2 is YSYEKL. CDR3 in DNA: TGCGCCAGCAGCCAAGGACTAGCGGGTCTCAATGAGCAGTTCTTC. The encoded protein is CASSQGLAGLNEQFF.

The chain combines TRBV15 with TRBJ2-4; 7 nucleotides agree with TRBD2. The CDR3 runs 15 residues. J lost 6 bases, V lost 2 bases, and 7 bases had no gene match. CDR1 is LNHNV and CDR2 is YYDKDF in the germline V gene (reference sequence). The CDR3 region is CATSRSGGSGNIQYF. CDR3 DNA: TGTGCCACCAGCAGATCAGGCGGGAGCGGAAACATTCAGTACTTC. The full variable domain, rest sourced from reference TRBV15 and TRBJ2-4, is DAMVIQNPRYQVTQFGKPVTLSCSQTLNHNVMYWYQQKSSQAPKLLFHYYDKDFNNEADTPDNFQSRRPNTSFCFLDIRSPGLGDTAMYLCATSRSGGSGNIQYFGAGTRLSVL.